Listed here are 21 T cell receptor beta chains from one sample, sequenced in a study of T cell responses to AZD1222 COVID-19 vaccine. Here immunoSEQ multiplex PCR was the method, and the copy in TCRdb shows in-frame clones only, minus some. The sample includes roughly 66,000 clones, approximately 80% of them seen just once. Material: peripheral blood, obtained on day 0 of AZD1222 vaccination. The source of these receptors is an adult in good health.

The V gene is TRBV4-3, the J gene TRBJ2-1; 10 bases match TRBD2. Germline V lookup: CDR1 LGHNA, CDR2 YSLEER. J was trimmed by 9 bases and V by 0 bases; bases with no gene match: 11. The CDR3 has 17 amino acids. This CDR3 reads CASSQDPLGGLAAEQFF. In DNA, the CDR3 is TGCGCCAGCAGCCAAGATCCGCTGGGAGGACTAGCGGCTGAGCAGTTCTTC.

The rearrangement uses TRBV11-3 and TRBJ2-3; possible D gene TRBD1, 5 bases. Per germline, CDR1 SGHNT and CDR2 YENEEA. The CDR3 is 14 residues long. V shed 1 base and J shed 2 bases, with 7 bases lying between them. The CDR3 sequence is CASSLGRATDTQYF. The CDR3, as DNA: TGTGCCAGCAGCTTAGGCAGGGCCACAGATACGCAGTATTTT.

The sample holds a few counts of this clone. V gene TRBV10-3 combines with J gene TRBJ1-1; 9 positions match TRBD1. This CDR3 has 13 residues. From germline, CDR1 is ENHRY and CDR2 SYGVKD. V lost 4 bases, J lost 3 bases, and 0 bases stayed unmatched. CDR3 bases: TGTGCCATCAGTGGACAGGGGGACACTGAAGCTTTCTTT. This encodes CAISGQGDTEAFF.

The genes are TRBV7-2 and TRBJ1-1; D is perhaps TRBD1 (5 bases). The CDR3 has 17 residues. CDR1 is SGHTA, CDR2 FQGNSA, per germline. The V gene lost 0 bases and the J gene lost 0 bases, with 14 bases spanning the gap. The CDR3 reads CASSLAILGGMNTEAFF. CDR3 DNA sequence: TGTGCCAGCAGCTTAGCGATTCTCGGGGGTATGAACACTGAAGCTTTCTTT.

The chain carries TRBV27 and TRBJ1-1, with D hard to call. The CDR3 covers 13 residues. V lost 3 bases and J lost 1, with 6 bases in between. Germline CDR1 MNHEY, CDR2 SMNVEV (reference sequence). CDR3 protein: CASSFTGNTEAFF. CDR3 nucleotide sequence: TGTGCCAGCAGTTTTACGGGGAACACTGAAGCTTTCTTT.

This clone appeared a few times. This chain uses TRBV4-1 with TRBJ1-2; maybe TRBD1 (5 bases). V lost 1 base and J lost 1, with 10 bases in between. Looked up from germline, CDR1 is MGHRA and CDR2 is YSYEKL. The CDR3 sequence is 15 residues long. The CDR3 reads CASSQAGGYNYGYTF. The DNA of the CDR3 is TGCGCCAGCAGCCAAGCGGGGGGATATAACTATGGCTACACCTTC.

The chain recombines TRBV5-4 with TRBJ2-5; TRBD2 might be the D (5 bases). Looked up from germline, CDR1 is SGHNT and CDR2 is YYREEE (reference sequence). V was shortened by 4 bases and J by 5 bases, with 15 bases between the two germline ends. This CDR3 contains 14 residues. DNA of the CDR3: TGTGCCAGCAGCCAAGGACTGGCTCCGGAGACCCAGTACTTC. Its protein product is CASSQGLAPETQYF. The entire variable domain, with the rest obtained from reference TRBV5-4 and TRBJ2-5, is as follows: ETGVTQSPTHLIKTRGQQVTLRCSSQSGHNTVSWYQQALGQGPQFIFQYYREEENGRGNFPPRFSGLQFPNYSSELNVNALELDDSALYLCASSQGLAPETQYFGPGTRLLVL.

CDR3 region: CASSVNKDGNQPQHF. In nucleotides, the CDR3 is TGTGCCAGCAGCGTAAACAAGGACGGGAATCAGCCCCAGCATTTT. The V call is TRBV9, the J call TRBJ1-5; D gene uncertain. Germline V lookup: CDR1 SGDLS, CDR2 YYNGEE. Between the trimmed V and J ends, which lost 1 base and 4 bases, there was a span of 12 bases. The CDR3 totals 15 residues.

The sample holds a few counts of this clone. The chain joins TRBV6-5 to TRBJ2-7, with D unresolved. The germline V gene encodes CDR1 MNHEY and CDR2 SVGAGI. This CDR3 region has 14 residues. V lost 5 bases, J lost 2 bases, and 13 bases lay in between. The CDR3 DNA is TGTGCCAGCAGTCCGTTCGTAGGACCCTACGAGCAGTACTTC. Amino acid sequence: CASSPFVGPYEQYF.

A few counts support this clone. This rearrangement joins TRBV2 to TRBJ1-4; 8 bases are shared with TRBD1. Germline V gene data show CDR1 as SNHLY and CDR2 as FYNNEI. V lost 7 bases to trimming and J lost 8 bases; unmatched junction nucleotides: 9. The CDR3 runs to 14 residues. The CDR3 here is CASTTDRDGEKLFF. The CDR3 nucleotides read TGTGCCAGCACCACGGACAGGGATGGGGAAAAACTGTTTTTT.

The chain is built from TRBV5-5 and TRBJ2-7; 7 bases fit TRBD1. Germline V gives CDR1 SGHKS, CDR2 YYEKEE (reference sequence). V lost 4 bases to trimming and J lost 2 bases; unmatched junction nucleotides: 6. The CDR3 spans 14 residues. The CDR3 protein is CASSPGQGAYEQYF. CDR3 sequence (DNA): TGTGCCAGCAGCCCCGGGCAGGGGGCCTACGAGCAGTACTTC. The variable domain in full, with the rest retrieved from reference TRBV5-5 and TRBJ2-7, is DAGVTQSPTHLIKTRGQQVTLRCSPISGHKSVSWYQQVLGQGPQFIFQYYEKEERGRGNFPDRFSARQFPNYSSELNVNALLLGDSALYLCASSPGQGAYEQYFGPGTRLTVT.

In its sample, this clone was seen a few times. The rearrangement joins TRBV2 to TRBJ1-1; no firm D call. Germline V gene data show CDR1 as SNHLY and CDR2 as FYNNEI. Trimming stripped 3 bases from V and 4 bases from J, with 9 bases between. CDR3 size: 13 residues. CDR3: CASSDLAVTEAFF. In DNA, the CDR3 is TGTGCCAGCAGTGATTTGGCAGTCACTGAAGCTTTCTTT.

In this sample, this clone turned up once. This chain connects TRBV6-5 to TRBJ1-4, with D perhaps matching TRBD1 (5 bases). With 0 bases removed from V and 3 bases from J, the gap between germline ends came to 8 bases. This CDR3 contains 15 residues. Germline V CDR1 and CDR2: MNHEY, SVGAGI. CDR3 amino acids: CASSYSGLPNEKLFF. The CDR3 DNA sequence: TGTGCCAGCAGTTACTCGGGACTGCCTAATGAAAAACTGTTTTTT.

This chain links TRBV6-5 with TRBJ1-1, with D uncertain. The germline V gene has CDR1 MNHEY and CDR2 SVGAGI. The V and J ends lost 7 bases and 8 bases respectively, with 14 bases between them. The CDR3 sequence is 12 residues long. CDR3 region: CASTHIRTEAFF. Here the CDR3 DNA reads TGTGCCAGCACTCATATACGAACCGAAGCTTTCTTT.

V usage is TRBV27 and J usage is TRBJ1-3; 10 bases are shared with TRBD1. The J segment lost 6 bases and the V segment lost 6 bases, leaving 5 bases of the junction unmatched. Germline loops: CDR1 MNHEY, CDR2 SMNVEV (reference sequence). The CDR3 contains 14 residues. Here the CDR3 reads CASSPRQGANTIYF. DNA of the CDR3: TGTGCCAGCAGCCCCAGACAGGGGGCAAACACCATATATTTT.

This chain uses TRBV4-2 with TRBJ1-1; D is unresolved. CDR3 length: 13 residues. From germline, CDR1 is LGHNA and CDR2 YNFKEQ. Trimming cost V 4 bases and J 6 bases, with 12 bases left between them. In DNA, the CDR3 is TGTGCCAGCAGCCGAGGAGCCCCGCCTGAAGCTTTCTTT. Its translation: CASSRGAPPEAFF.

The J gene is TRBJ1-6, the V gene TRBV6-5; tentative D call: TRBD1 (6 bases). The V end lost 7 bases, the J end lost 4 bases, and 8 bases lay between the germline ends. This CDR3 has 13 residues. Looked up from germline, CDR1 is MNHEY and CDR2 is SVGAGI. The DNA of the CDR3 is TGTGCCAGCATGACAGGATATAATTCACCCCTCCACTTT. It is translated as CASMTGYNSPLHF.

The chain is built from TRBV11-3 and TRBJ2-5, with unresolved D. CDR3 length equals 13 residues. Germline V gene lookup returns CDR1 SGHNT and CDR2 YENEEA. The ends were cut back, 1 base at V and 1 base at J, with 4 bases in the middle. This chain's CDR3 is CASSLGPQETQYF. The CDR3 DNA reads TGTGCCAGCAGCTTAGGGCCCCAAGAGACCCAGTACTTC. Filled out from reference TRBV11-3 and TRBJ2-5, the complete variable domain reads EAGVVQSPRYKIIEKKQPVAFWCNPISGHNTLYWYLQNLGQGPELLIRYENEEAVDDSQLPKDRFSAERLKGVDSTLKIQPAELGDSAVYLCASSLGPQETQYFGPGTRLLVL.

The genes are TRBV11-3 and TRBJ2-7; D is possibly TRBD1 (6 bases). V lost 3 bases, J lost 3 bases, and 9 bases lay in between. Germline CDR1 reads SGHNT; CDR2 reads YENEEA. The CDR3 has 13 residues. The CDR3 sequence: CASSLAGVYEQYF. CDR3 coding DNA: TGTGCCAGCAGCTTGGCAGGGGTCTACGAGCAGTACTTC.

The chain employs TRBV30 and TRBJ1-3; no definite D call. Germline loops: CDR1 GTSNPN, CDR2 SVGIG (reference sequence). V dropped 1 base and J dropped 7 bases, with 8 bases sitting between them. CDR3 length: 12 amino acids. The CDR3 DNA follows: TGTGCCTGGAGTGAACTAGCGAACACCATATATTTT. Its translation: CAWSELANTIYF.

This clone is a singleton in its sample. In DNA, the CDR3 is TGTGCCAGCAGCACAGGGTCGGCTGAAGCTTTCTTT. Amino acid sequence: CASSTGSAEAFF. This chain links TRBV27 with TRBJ1-1; D is possibly TRBD1 (6 bases). Germline-derived CDR1 and CDR2 are MNHEY and SMNVEV (reference sequence). This CDR3 is 12 amino acids long. Trimming left V 6 bases short and J 6 bases short, with 11 bases between.